Listed here are 11 T cell receptor beta chains from one sample, sequenced in a study of OX40 agonist ivuxolimab in advanced cancers. Data came from immunoSEQ multiplex PCR; TCRdb stores just in-frame clones and leaves some out. The sample lists about 82,000 clones, roughly 92% occurring once. Sequenced here: CD4+ or CD8+ T cells sorted from blood, sampled in a trial of the OX40 agonist ivuxolimab. These TCRs come from an adult with an advanced solid tumor such as melanoma, head and neck, liver or kidney cancer.

The chain carries TRBV19 and TRBJ2-3; TRBD2 might be the D (7 bases). CDR3 length: 14 amino acids. Germline assignment: CDR1 LNHDA and CDR2 SQIVND (reference sequence). The ends were cut back, 9 bases at V and 2 bases at J, with 15 bases in the middle. CDR3 amino acids: CASQRGGATDTQYF. In nucleotides, the CDR3 is TGTGCCAGCCAGAGGGGGGGAGCCACAGATACGCAGTATTTT.

This rearrangement joins TRBV2 to TRBJ2-5; D remains ambiguous. The CDR3 runs to 11 residues. CDR1 and CDR2 (germline): SNHLY, FYNNEI. The V gene lost 5 bases and the J gene lost 0 bases, with 1 base spanning the gap. In DNA, the CDR3 is TGTGCCAGCAGTAACCAAGAGACCCAGTACTTC. This encodes CASSNQETQYF.

This clone was counted once. The chain carries TRBV19 and TRBJ2-3; D might be TRBD1 (5 bases). V was pared by 3 bases and J by 5 bases, with 12 bases between. Per the germline V gene, CDR1 is LNHDA and CDR2 is SQIVND (reference sequence). The CDR3 has 14 residues. The CDR3 reads CASSIRQGRDTQYF. In nucleotides, the CDR3 is TGTGCCAGTAGTATCCGGCAGGGAAGAGATACGCAGTATTTT.

The J gene is TRBJ1-4, the V gene TRBV9; D not resolved. This CDR3 region has 14 residues. Trimming took off 0 bases at V and 7 bases at J, with 10 bases between the two ends. Germline V gene sequence: CDR1 SGDLS, CDR2 YYNGEE. DNA of the CDR3: TGTGCCAGCAGCGTAGTCCCCGAGGGTGAAAAACTGTTTTTT. Its translation: CASSVVPEGEKLFF.

The count of this clone is one. The V and J genes are TRBV5-6 and TRBJ1-6; a possible D gene is TRBD1 (5 bases). The CDR3 contains 16 residues. V dropped 1 base and J dropped 4 bases, with 12 bases sitting between them. CDR1 SGHDT and CDR2 YYEEEE come from the germline V gene. CDR3 sequence (DNA): TGTGCCAGCAGCTTGAGTCGGGGGAGGTATAATTCACCCCTCCACTTT. Protein sequence: CASSLSRGRYNSPLHF.

The CDR3 DNA reads TGTGCCACCTCACGGGAGGGGCGAAATCAGCAGCCCCAGCATTTT. Amino acid sequence: CATSREGRNQQPQHF. The chain is built from TRBV19 and TRBJ1-5; D possibly corresponds to TRBD1 (5 bases). The CDR3 consists of 15 residues. Trimming pared 10 bases from V and 7 bases from J, leaving 23 bases between. Germline V gene sequence: CDR1 LNHDA, CDR2 SQIVND (reference sequence).

The rearrangement joins TRBV18 to TRBJ2-1; D gene unclear. Germline CDR1 and CDR2: KGHSH and LQKENI. V lost 6 bases and J lost 7, with 10 bases in between. CDR3 length: 12 amino acids. The DNA of the CDR3 is TGTGCCAGCTCCCGACCATTTAATGAGCAGTTCTTC. This codes for CASSRPFNEQFF.

The CDR3 DNA reads as TGTGCCAGCAGCCAAGACTTTTCGAGCTCCTACGAGCAGTACTTC. Residues: CASSQDFSSSYEQYF. This chain links TRBV6-5 with TRBJ2-7; no clear D gene. Per germline, CDR1 MNHEY and CDR2 SVGAGI. The CDR3 loop spans 15 amino acids. Trimming stripped 6 bases from V and 0 bases from J, with 15 bases between.

The chain has TRBV10-3 and TRBJ2-2; D tentatively fits TRBD1 or TRBD2 (6 bases each). The germline V gene has CDR1 ENHRY and CDR2 SYGVKD. Trimming removed 4 bases from V and 3 bases from J, with 15 bases in between. CDR3 length: 16 amino acids. In DNA form, the CDR3 reads TGTGCCATCAGTGTACAGGGCGGCGGGGACACCGGGGAGCTGTTTTTT. It codes for CAISVQGGGDTGELFF.

The gene calls are TRBV7-6 and TRBJ1-5, with 11 bases matching TRBD1. V lost 2 bases, J lost 7 bases, and 4 bases stayed unmatched. Germline lookup yields CDR1 SGHVS and CDR2 FNYEAQ. This CDR3 has 15 residues. The CDR3 sequence: CASSLQDRGQQPQHF. CDR3 DNA: TGTGCCAGCAGCTTACAGGACAGGGGGCAACAGCCCCAGCATTTT.

The V call is TRBV6-5, the J call TRBJ2-1, with D maybe TRBD1 (6 bases). V shed 6 bases and J shed 0 bases, with 12 bases lying between them. Germline assignment: CDR1 MNHEY and CDR2 SVGAGI. The CDR3 runs 15 residues. The CDR3 nucleotides read TGTGCCAGCAGGGGAAGGGGGAGCTCCTACAATGAGCAGTTCTTC. Translating it yields CASRGRGSSYNEQFF.